This T cell receptor (beta chain) appears in the sequencing data of a study of blood T cell repertoires in COVID-19. About the research overall: Whether acute or convalescent, the COVID-19 samples came from the United States, Italy and Spain.

Trimming cost V 5 bases and J 3 bases, with 11 bases left between them. This CDR3 is built from 13 residues. The germline V gene has CDR1 PRHDT and CDR2 FYEKMQ (reference sequence). Libraries were prepared by immunoSEQ multiplex PCR; TCRdb keeps only in-frame clonotypes and omits some of them. In the table there are roughly 160,000 clones, about 85% of which are singletons. This chain connects TRBV13 to TRBJ2-7; D might be TRBD2 (5 bases). Sequencing used PBMCs or T cells enriched from blood (not recorded which). The TCR originated in a woman in her 40s with acute COVID-19. The CDR3 coding sequence is TGTGCCAGCAGCCTTGGGGAGAACTACGAGCAGTACTTC. This encodes CASSLGENYEQYF.